Listed below are T cell receptor beta chains from one sample, sequenced in a study of blood T cells in healthy people across ages. TCRdb processed the 5' RACE reads anew with MiXCR; each CDR3 protein has one entry. This sample has more than 650,000 distinct CDR3 sequences, with approximately 55% found just once. Material: blood. Receptor source: an elderly man in good health. Both conserved end residues are part of each CDR3. D genes are given only for firm matches. Clone size is shown for a subset of rows, as once, few, many or a class of expanded clone.

D | size | J | V | DNA | CDR3
. | few | TRBJ2-7 | TRBV29-1 | TGCAGCGTTAGCGGGTCGTACGAGCAGTACTTC | CSVSGSYEQYF
. | once | TRBJ2-7 | TRBV7-9 | TGTGCCAGCAGCTTATGGGCGGGCTACGAGCAGTACTTC | CASSLWAGYEQYF
. | few | TRBJ1-1 | TRBV29-1 | TGCAGCGTTCCCCGGGACCGTGAAGCTTTCTTT | CSVPRDREAFF
. | . | TRBJ1-2 | TRBV27 | TGTGCCAGCAGGGGCCTGGGAGGCTACACCTTC | CASRGLGGYTF
. | . | TRBJ1-6 | TRBV2 | TGTGCCAGCAGTCCGCCGGGCCAGGGTGTTTCACCCCTCCACTTT | CASSPPGQGVSPLHF
TRBD2 | . | TRBJ2-5 | TRBV4-1 | TGCGCCAGCAGCCGGGGGACTAGCGATGAGCAGTACTTC | CASSRGTSDEQYF
. | few | TRBJ2-3 | TRBV11-3 | TGTGCCAGCAGCTTAAGGGGGGGAGCGGCAGATACGCAGTATTTT | CASSLRGGAADTQYF
. | . | TRBJ2-7 | TRBV5-1 | TGCGCCAGCAGCTTAGGGGTGGCCGAGCAGTACTTC | CASSLGVAEQYF
. | . | TRBJ2-3 | TRBV11-3 | TGTGCCAGCGCCCGAGGGGGAGATACGCAGTATTTT | CASARGGDTQYF
. | many | TRBJ2-7 | TRBV5-1 | TGTGCCAGCAGTTTGGCGGGTGAGCAGTACTTC | CASSLAGEQYF
. | . | TRBJ1-6 | TRBV4-1 | TGCGCCAGCAGCCAAGTTGGACGGGAGAATTCACCCCTCCACTTT | CASSQVGRENSPLHF